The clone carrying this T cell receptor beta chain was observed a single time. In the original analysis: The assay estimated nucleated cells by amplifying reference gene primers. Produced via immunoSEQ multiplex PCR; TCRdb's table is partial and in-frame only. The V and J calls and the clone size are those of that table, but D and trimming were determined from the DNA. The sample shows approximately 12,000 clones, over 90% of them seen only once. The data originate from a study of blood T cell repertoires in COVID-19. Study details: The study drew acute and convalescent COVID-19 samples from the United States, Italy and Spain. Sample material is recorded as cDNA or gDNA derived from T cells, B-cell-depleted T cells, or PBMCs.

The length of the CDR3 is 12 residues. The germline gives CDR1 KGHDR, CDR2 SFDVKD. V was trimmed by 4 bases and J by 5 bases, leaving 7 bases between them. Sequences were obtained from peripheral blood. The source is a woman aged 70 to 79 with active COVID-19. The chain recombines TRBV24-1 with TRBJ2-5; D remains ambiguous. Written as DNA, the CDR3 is TGTGCCACCAGTGACCCTATTGAGACCCAGTACTTC. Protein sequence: CATSDPIETQYF.